The 4 T cell receptor beta chains presented below share a single source sample, sequenced in a study of T cells in women clearing cervical HPV infection. Measured with immunoSEQ multiplex PCR; TCRdb has only the in-frame clones, and not every one. Its listing shows over 45,000 clones. The specimen sequenced was blood buffy coat. The origin of the receptors is a woman aged 18 to 75 with a cervical HPV16 infection that either progressed to CIN3+ or cleared (not recorded which).

CDR3: CSARAAAAYEQYF. CDR3 bases read: TGCAGTGCTAGAGCCGCCGCAGCCTACGAG. The rearrangement uses TRBV20-1 and TRBJ2-7; no reliable D call. The sequence runs out 3 residues before the end of the CDR3; the remainder is reconstructed from the germline J gene. This CDR3 is 13 amino acids long. Germline V lookup: CDR1 DFQATT, CDR2 SNEGSKA (reference sequence). V lost 1 base to trimming and J lost 2 bases, with 9 bases between them.

Turning to this clone: Coverage ceases 3 residues before the CDR3 finishes, and the germline J gene fills in the end. The sample has other DNA sequences that encode this CDR3 too. V and J are TRBV18 and TRBJ2-1, with TRBD1 matching over 7 bases. V was pared by 6 bases and J by 4 bases, with 6 bases of the junction left unmatched. CDR3 length: 14 amino acids. The germline CDR1 and CDR2 sequences are KGHSH and LQKENI. The part of the CDR3 DNA that was read is TGTGCCAGCTCCCCCCTGGACAGGTACAATGAG. It encodes CASSPLDRYNE. The complete CDR3 protein is CASSPLDRYNEQFF.

Note on this clone: The CDR3 goes on 3 residues after the read ends, and that part is filled in from the germline J gene. The chain is built from TRBV5-8 and TRBJ1-1; 7 nucleotides agree with TRBD1. Unmatched junction bases numbered 7, after V lost 4 bases and J lost 4 bases. The CDR3 consists of 14 residues. Germline V CDR1 and CDR2: SGHTS, YDEGEE. Partial CDR3 DNA: TGTGCCAGCAGCCGCATCCAGGGGGGCACTGAA. Protein: CASSRIQGGTE. The full CDR3 is CASSRIQGGTEAFF.

As for this clone: From the germline J gene comes the end of the CDR3, since the read stops 3 residues before it. This chain joins TRBV20-1 and TRBJ2-7, with 12 bases that match TRBD2. Trimming at V came to 6 bases and at J to 3 bases, leaving 9 bases not matched to a gene. This CDR3 comprises 15 residues. Germline V gene lookup returns CDR1 DFQATT and CDR2 SNEGSKA (reference sequence). CDR3 amino acids: CSAGGELAGGYEQYF. The CDR3 bases that were read are TGCAGTGCGGGAGGGGAACTAGCGGGGGGCTACGAG.